Shown below are 2 T cell receptor beta chains from a single sample sequenced in a study of blood T cell dynamics during melanoma immunotherapy. Time point defined: week 3, after first cycle of checkpoint inhibitor. Clones were read by immunoSEQ multiplex PCR, and TCRdb kept only the in-frame ones, dropping some. The table shows around 12,000 clones, with about 93% occurring only once. This specimen consisted of effector memory CD8+ T cells from blood, obtained from a patient treated with checkpoint blockade. These receptor sequences come from a human donor with melanoma.

The J gene is TRBJ1-2, the V gene TRBV13; 9 nucleotides match TRBD1. V gave up 5 bases and J gave up 6 bases; unmatched junction bases: 10. The CDR3 has 15 amino acids. Germline values: CDR1 PRHDT, CDR2 FYEKMQ (reference sequence). The CDR3 loop is CASSTGQGMAHGYTF. In nucleotides, the CDR3 is TGTGCCAGCAGCACCGGACAGGGGATGGCCCATGGCTACACCTTC.

A few counts support this clone. The chain carries TRBV28 and TRBJ1-1; tentative D call: TRBD1 (5 bases). CDR1 and CDR2 from the germline V gene are MDHEN and SYDVKM. There are 14 residues in the CDR3. Trimming pared 3 bases from V and 3 bases from J, leaving 11 bases between. The DNA for the CDR3 is TGTGCCAGCAGTTTTTCCAGGGTCTACACTGAAGCTTTCTTT. Amino acid sequence: CASSFSRVYTEAFF.